This TCR beta chain was sequenced for a study of blood T cell repertoires in COVID-19. Turning to the study itself: Sites in the United States, Italy and Spain provided acute and convalescent COVID-19 samples. T cells, B-cell-depleted T cells, or PBMCs provided the cDNA or gDNA that served as material.

Authors' data handling: Amplification with reference gene primers provided the estimates of nucleated cell counts. Sequencing was performed with immunoSEQ multiplex PCR; in TCRdb, only in-frame clones are kept and a portion is missing. The V and J calls and the clone size are those of that table, but D and trimming were determined from the DNA. The sample lists roughly 220,000 clones; roughly 89% were seen once. CDR1 and CDR2 (germline): SEHNR, FQNEAQ (reference sequence). After removal of 8 bases from V and 6 bases from J, the junction contained 11 bases not matched to a gene. CDR3 length: 16 amino acids.

This TCR came from a man between 25 and 39 years old who had recovered from COVID-19. This chain uses TRBV7-9 with TRBJ2-3, with 13 bases fitting TRBD2. Sequencing was performed on peripheral blood. DNA of the CDR3: TGTGCCAGCTCTCGGAGACTAGCGGGGGGATGGGATACGCAGTATTTT. Amino acid sequence: CASSRRLAGGWDTQYF.